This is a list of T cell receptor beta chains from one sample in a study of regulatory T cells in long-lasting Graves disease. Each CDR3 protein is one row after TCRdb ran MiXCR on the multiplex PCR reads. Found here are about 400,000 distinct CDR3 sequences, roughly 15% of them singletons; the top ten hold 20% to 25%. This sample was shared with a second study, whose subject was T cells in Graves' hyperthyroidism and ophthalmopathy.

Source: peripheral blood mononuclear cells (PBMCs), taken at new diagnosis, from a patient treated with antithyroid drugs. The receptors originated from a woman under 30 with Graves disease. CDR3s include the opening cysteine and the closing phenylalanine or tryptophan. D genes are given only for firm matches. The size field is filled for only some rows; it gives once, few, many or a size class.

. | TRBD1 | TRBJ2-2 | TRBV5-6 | CASSLRGLTGDTGELFF | TGTGCCAGCAGCCTCCGCGGCCTGACAGGGGACACCGGGGAGCTGTTTTTT
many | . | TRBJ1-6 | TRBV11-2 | CASSASTGTGSPLHF | TGTGCCAGCAGCGCCTCGACAGGAACGGGTTCACCCCTCCACTTT
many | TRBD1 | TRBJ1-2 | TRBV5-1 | CASSPPRTGIGYTF | TGCGCCAGCAGCCCCCCGAGGACAGGAATAGGCTACACCTTC
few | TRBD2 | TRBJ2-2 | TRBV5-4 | CASSSGGLAGGPSGELFF | TGTGCCAGCAGCTCTGGGGGCCTAGCGGGGGGGCCAAGCGGGGAGCTGTTTTTT
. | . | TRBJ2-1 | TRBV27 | CASRVINEQFF | TGTGCCAGCAGAGTGATCAATGAGCAGTTCTTC
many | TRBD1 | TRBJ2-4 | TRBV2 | CASSQTGVNIQYF | TGTGCCAGCAGCCAGACAGGGGTAAACATTCAGTACTTC
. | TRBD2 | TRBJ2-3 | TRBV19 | CASSIKLGRAGSTDTQYF | TGTGCCAGTAGTATAAAGTTGGGCCGAGCGGGAAGTACAGATACGCAGTATTTT
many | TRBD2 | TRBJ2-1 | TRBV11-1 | CASSLGTSSNEQFF | TGTGCCAGCAGCTTGGGGACTAGTTCGAATGAGCAGTTCTTC
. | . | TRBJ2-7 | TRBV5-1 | CASSLGHITSYEQYF | TGCGCCAGCAGCTTGGGGCACATTACCTCCTACGAGCAGTACTTC
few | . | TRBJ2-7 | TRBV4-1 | CASSQVWDPSYEQYF | TGCGCCAGCAGCCAAGTCTGGGACCCCTCCTACGAGCAGTACTTC
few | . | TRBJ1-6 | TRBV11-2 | CASSLVLVGHSPLHF | TGTGCCAGCAGCTTAGTATTGGTGGGGCACTCACCCCTCCACTTT
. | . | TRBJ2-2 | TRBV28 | CASSFQGFGELFF | TGTGCCAGCAGTTTCCAAGGGTTCGGGGAGCTGTTTTTT
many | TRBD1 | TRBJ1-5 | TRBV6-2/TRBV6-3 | CASTDRDHQPQHF | TGTGCCAGCACAGACAGGGACCATCAGCCCCAGCATTTT
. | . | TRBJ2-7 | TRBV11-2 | CASSSSSRGLGREQYF | TGTGCCAGCAGCTCATCATCTCGGGGGCTCGGGCGGGAGCAGTACTTC
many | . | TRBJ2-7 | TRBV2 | CASIERWTRVYEQYF | TGTGCCAGCATCGAACGGTGGACGCGGGTCTACGAGCAGTACTTC
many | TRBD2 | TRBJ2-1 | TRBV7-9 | CASSPRRAGGMKADEQFF | TGTGCCAGCAGCCCTAGGAGAGCGGGAGGGATGAAGGCTGATGAGCAGTTCTTC
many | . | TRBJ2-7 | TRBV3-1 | CASSRAGLEEQYF | TGTGCCAGCAGCCGGGCGGGGCTCGAGGAGCAGTACTTC
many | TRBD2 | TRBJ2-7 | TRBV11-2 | CASSLNVGQRGVRNYEQYF | TGTGCCAGCAGCTTAAATGTTGGGCAGCGGGGGGTCAGAAACTACGAGCAGTACTTC
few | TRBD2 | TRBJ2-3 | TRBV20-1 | CSARGLAGGSTDTQYF | TGCAGTGCTAGAGGCCTAGCGGGGGGGAGCACAGATACGCAGTATTTT
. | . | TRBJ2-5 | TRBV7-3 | CASSLAGEGTQYF | TGTGCCAGCAGCTTGGCAGGGGAAGGGACCCAGTACTTC
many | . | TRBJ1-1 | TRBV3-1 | CASSPNGGVGTEAFF | TGTGCCAGCAGCCCAAACGGGGGGGTCGGGACTGAAGCTTTCTTT
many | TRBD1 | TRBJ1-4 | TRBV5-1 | CASSRDRTTNEKLFF | TGCGCCAGCAGCAGGGACAGAACAACTAATGAAAAACTGTTTTTT